A selection of T cell receptor beta chains follows, all from one sample in a study of shared clonotypes between healthy human individuals. Produced via immunoSEQ multiplex PCR; TCRdb's table is partial and in-frame only. The table lists roughly 2.4 million clones, around 95% of them singletons. What was sequenced was naive CD4+ T cells sorted from blood. Receptors were obtained from a man younger than 35 in good health. The CDR3 runs from the conserved cysteine through the conserved F or W.

cdr3_aa: CASSVRGVESQPQHF; v_call: TRBV2
cdr3_aa: CAWSVREGAYSNQPQHF; v_call: TRBV30
cdr3_aa: CAWTLLAGARGNSPLHF; v_call: TRBV30
cdr3_aa: CASSYSGGRAGDTQYF; v_call: TRBV6-5
cdr3_aa: CAFRTSGSNYEQYF; v_call: TRBV30
cdr3_aa: CASSGRIQETQYF; v_call: TRBV2
cdr3_aa: CACAKSSTGVRYGYTF; v_call: TRBV30
cdr3_aa: CASSGVRNEQFF; v_call: TRBV6-6
cdr3_aa: CSVVPSPGTGRTDTQYF; v_call: TRBV29-1
cdr3_aa: CASSLISAATYEQYF; v_call: TRBV5-6
cdr3_aa: CASSLEWAGSTDTQYF; v_call: TRBV5-1
cdr3_aa: CASSQGSVVTGELFF; v_call: TRBV4-3
cdr3_aa: CASSYDLLGGTDTQYF; v_call: TRBV5-7
cdr3_aa: CASSLYGANTEAFF; v_call: TRBV7-2
cdr3_aa: CASSRQGTSNTEAFF; v_call: TRBV19
cdr3_aa: CASTTGGRMDQPQHF; v_call: TRBV7-2
cdr3_aa: CASTTRDRETQYF; v_call: TRBV5-1